This is a list of T cell receptor beta chains from one sample in a study of blood T cell repertoires in COVID-19. TCRdb keeps only in-frame clones here, not all; method: immunoSEQ multiplex PCR. The data contain over 200,000 clones, about 85% of them singletons. The sequenced sample was PBMCs or T cells enriched from blood (not recorded which). These receptors originate from a man younger than 45 who had recovered from COVID-19. CDR3s include the opening cysteine and the closing phenylalanine or tryptophan. The order of the fields is D gene, clone size, V gene, J gene, CDR3 protein, CDR3 DNA. D genes are given only for firm matches. Size is omitted from some rows. Given values are once, few, many or a class for expanded clones.

D gene: NA
clone size: NA
V gene: TRBV27
J gene: TRBJ1-4
CDR3 protein: CALEEHPGGVREKLFF
CDR3 DNA: TGTGCCCTCGAGGAGCATCCCGGGGGGGTACGGGAAAAACTGTTTTTT

D gene: NA
clone size: NA
V gene: TRBV2
J gene: TRBJ1-3
CDR3 protein: CASTQESGNTIYF
CDR3 DNA: TGTGCCAGCACCCAGGAATCTGGAAACACCATATATTTT

D gene: TRBD1
clone size: NA
V gene: TRBV4-2
J gene: TRBJ1-4
CDR3 protein: CASSQDETGGAATNEKLFF
CDR3 DNA: TGTGCCAGCAGCCAAGATGAGACAGGGGGAGCTGCAACTAATGAAAAACTGTTTTTT

D gene: NA
clone size: NA
V gene: TRBV7-9
J gene: TRBJ2-7
CDR3 protein: CASSNLPTAGLSYEQYF
CDR3 DNA: TGTGCCAGCAGCAATCTACCAACGGCGGGATTATCCTACGAGCAGTACTTC

D gene: TRBD1
clone size: NA
V gene: TRBV18
J gene: TRBJ2-7
CDR3 protein: CASSHGQETPYEQYF
CDR3 DNA: TGTGCCAGCTCTCACGGACAGGAAACCCCCTACGAGCAGTACTTC

D gene: TRBD2
clone size: few
V gene: TRBV2
J gene: TRBJ2-3
CDR3 protein: CASKLAGGGDTQYF
CDR3 DNA: TGTGCCAGCAAGCTAGCGGGGGGAGGAGATACGCAGTATTTT

D gene: TRBD2
clone size: once
V gene: TRBV7-9
J gene: TRBJ2-7
CDR3 protein: CASSLYRASGDSYEQYF
CDR3 DNA: TGTGCCAGCAGCTTATATCGGGCTAGCGGGGACTCCTACGAGCAGTACTTC

D gene: NA
clone size: NA
V gene: TRBV6-5
J gene: TRBJ2-5
CDR3 protein: CASSYSGSSGQTQYF
CDR3 DNA: TGTGCCAGCAGTTACTCAGGGTCATCAGGGCAGACCCAGTACTTC

D gene: TRBD1
clone size: NA
V gene: TRBV5-1
J gene: TRBJ1-1
CDR3 protein: CASSREATGGKRAEAFF
CDR3 DNA: TGCGCCAGCAGCCGGGAGGCGACAGGGGGCAAGAGGGCTGAAGCTTTCTTT

D gene: TRBD2
clone size: NA
V gene: TRBV30
J gene: TRBJ2-7
CDR3 protein: CAWSVDWEGEQYF
CDR3 DNA: TGTGCCTGGAGTGTGGACTGGGAGGGCGAGCAGTACTTC

D gene: NA
clone size: NA
V gene: TRBV19
J gene: TRBJ1-6
CDR3 protein: CASSMAGVSPLHF
CDR3 DNA: TGTGCCAGTAGTATGGCAGGGGTTTCACCCCTCCACTTT

D gene: NA
clone size: NA
V gene: TRBV4-3
J gene: TRBJ1-4
CDR3 protein: CASSQRGQGFEKLFF
CDR3 DNA: TGCGCCAGCAGCCAGCGGGGGCAGGGGTTTGAAAAACTGTTTTTT

D gene: TRBD2
clone size: NA
V gene: TRBV7-2
J gene: TRBJ2-5
CDR3 protein: CASSLGVLAGWGETQYF
CDR3 DNA: TGTGCCAGCAGCTTAGGGGTACTAGCGGGTTGGGGGGAGACCCAGTACTTC

D gene: TRBD2
clone size: NA
V gene: TRBV13
J gene: TRBJ2-2
CDR3 protein: CASSLGLAGTSSGELFF
CDR3 DNA: TGTGCCAGCAGCTTAGGGCTAGCGGGTACTAGTAGCGGGGAGCTGTTTTTT